The sequence of this T cell receptor beta chain was determined in a study of T cell responses to AZD1222 COVID-19 vaccine. This clone has just a few counts. CDR3 length: 11 amino acids. CDR1 is MGHDK, CDR2 SYGVNS, per germline. V lost 7 bases to trimming and J lost 11 bases, with 14 bases between them. The repertoire was sequenced with immunoSEQ multiplex PCR; TCRdb's copy has only in-frame clones and lacks some. The sample consists of approximately 84,000 clones, 83% of them appearing once. The sequence derives from an adult who received the AZD1222 COVID-19 vaccine. The rearrangement joins TRBV25-1 to TRBJ1-1; possibly TRBD1 for D (5 bases). Sample: peripheral blood, taken 28 days after the second AZD1222 dose. The CDR3 DNA follows: TGTGCCAGCACCGCTGGGGGTGCTGCTTTCTTT. It is translated as CASTAGGAAFF.